One TCR beta chain is described in this entry. Preparation of the TCRbeta library involved a method that used unique molecular identifiers. TCRdb redid the calling of the PCR reads with MiXCR, one entry per CDR3 protein. The sample gives 200,000 to 250,000 distinct CDR3 sequences, about 25% of which show up once; less than 3.5% is in the top ten. These data come from a study of T-cell reconstitution after alpha-beta-depleted transplantation in children. V shed 3 bases and J 3 bases; nucleotides not matched to a gene: 5. The germline CDR1 and CDR2 sequences are SQVTM and ANQGSEA. CDR3 length: 14 amino acids.

The specimen comprised PBMCs, sampled before TCRalphabeta/CD19-depleted stem cell transplant. The sequence came from a girl aged 2-10 years with Fanconi anemia, due to receive a stem cell transplant. The chain combines TRBV29-1 with TRBJ2-5, with 9 bases lining up with TRBD2. This CDR3 is CSVDPAGGEETQYF. Written as DNA, the CDR3 is TGCAGCGTTGATCCAGCGGGAGGAGAAGAGACCCAGTACTTC.